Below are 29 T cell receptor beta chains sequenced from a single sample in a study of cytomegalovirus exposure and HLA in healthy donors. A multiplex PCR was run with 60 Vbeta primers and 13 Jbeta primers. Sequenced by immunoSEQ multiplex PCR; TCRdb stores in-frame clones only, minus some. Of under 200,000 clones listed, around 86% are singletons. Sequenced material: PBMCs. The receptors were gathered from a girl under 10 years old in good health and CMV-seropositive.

CDR3 DNA sequence: TGTGCCTGGAGGGTCCAGGGCGTTAACTATGGCTACACCTTC. Translating it yields CAWRVQGVNYGYTF. The rearrangement links TRBV30 to TRBJ1-2; perhaps TRBD1 as D (5 bases). CDR3 size: 14 residues. With 3 bases removed from V and 1 base from J, the gap between germline ends came to 12 bases. Per the germline V gene, CDR1 is GTSNPN and CDR2 is SVGIG (reference sequence).

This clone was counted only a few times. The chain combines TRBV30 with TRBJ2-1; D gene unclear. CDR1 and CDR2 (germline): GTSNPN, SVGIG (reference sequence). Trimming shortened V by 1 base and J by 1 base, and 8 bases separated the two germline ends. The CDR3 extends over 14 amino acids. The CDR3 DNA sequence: TGTGCCTGGAGTGGGCGGAAATCCTACAATGAGCAGTTCTTC. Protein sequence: CAWSGRKSYNEQFF.

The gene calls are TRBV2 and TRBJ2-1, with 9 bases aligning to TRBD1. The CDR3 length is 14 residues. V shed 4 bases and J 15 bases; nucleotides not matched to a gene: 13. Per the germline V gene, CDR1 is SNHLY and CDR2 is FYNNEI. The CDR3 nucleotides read TGTGCCAGCAGTGCGCTCTCCCGTACAGGGGGCCCGTTCTTC. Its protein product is CASSALSRTGGPFF.

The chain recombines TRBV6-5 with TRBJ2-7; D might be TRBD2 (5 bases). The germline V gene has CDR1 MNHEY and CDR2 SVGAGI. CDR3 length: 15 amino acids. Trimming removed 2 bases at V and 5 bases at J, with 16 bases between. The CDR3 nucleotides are TGTGCCAGCAGTTACCCCGGGGTGTCAGGTAACGAGCAGTACTTC. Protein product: CASSYPGVSGNEQYF.

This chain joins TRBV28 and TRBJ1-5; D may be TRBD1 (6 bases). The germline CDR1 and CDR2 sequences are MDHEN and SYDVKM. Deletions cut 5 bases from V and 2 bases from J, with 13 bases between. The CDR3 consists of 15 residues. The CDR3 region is CASSPQGKGNQPQHF. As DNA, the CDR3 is TGTGCCAGCAGTCCACAGGGCAAGGGCAATCAGCCCCAGCATTTT.

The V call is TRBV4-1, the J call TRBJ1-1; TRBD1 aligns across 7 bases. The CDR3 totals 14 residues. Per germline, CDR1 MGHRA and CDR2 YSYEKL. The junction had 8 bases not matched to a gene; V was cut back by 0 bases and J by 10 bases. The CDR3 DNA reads TGCGCCAGCAGCCAAGATGTTAGGGGGCTGTCAGCTTTCTTT. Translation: CASSQDVRGLSAFF.

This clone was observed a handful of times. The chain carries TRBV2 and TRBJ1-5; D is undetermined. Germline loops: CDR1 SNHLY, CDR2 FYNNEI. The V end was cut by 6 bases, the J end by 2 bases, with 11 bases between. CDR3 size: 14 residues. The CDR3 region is CASRGLVGNQPQHF. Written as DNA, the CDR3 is TGTGCCAGCAGAGGACTGGTAGGCAATCAGCCCCAGCATTTT.

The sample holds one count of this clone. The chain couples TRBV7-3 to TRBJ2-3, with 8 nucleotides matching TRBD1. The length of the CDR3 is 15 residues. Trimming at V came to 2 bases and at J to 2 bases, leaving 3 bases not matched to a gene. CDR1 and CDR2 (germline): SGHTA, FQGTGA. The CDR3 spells CASSLAGQVTDTQYF. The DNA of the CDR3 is TGTGCCAGCAGCTTAGCGGGACAGGTCACAGATACGCAGTATTTT.

The CDR3 coding sequence is TGTGCCAGTAGTCTCACAGGGGATATTAGTCGGCTGTACGAGCAGTACTTC. Protein product: CASSLTGDISRLYEQYF. The chain combines TRBV19 with TRBJ2-7; TRBD1 matches 7 bases. J was trimmed by 4 bases and V by 5 bases; bases with no gene match: 17. Looked up from germline, CDR1 is LNHDA and CDR2 is SQIVND (reference sequence). CDR3 length: 17 amino acids.

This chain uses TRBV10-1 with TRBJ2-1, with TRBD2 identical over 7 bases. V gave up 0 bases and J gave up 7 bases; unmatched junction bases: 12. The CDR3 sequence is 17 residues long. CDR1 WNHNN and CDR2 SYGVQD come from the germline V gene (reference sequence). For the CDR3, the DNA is TGCGCCAGCAGTGAGTCCTATGGACTACGAGCGGGGAATGAGCAGTTCTTC. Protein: CASSESYGLRAGNEQFF.

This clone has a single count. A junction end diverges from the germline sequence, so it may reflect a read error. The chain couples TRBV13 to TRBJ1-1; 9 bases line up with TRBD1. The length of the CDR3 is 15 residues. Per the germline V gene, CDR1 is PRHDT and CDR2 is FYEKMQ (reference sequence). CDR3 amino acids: CASTLQGARWTEAFF. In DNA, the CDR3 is TGTGCCAGCACCTTACAGGGGGCACGGTGGACTGAAGCTTTCTTT.

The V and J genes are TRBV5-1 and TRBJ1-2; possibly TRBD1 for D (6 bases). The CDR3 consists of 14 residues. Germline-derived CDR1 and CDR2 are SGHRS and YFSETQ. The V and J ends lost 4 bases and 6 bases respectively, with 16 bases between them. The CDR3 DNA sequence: TGCGCCAGCAGCCGGCAGCAAGGGGGGGATGGCTACACCTTC. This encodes CASSRQQGGDGYTF.

CDR3 DNA: TGTGCCAGCATCAGGGGGACAGACTACAATCAGCCCCAGCATTTT. Its protein product is CASIRGTDYNQPQHF. The chain joins TRBV6-1 to TRBJ1-5; 7 bases agree with TRBD1. The junction had 9 bases not matched to a gene; V was cut back by 7 bases and J by 3 bases. CDR3 length: 15 amino acids. Germline loops: CDR1 MNHNS, CDR2 SASEGT.

The CDR3 loop reads CASSSVYEQFF. As DNA, the CDR3 is TGTGCCAGTAGTTCGGTATATGAGCAGTTCTTC. This rearrangement joins TRBV19 to TRBJ2-1, with unresolved D. The V gene lost 5 bases and the J gene lost 8 bases, with 7 bases spanning the gap. The CDR3 is 11 residues long. CDR1 and CDR2 (germline): LNHDA, SQIVND (reference sequence).

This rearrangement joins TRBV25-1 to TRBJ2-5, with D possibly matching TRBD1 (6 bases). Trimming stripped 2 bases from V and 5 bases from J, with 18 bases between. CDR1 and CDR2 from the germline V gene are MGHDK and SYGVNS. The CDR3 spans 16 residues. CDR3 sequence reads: CASSELGARGGETQYF. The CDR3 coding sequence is TGTGCCAGCAGTGAACTTGGTGCCCGAGGGGGTGAGACCCAGTACTTC.

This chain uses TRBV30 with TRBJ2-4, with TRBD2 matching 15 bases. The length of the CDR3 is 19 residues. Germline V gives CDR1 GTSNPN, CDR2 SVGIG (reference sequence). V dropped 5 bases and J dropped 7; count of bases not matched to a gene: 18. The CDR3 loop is CAWGGKFPGLAGGGNIQYF. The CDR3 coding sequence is TGTGCCTGGGGGGGTAAATTTCCGGGACTAGCGGGAGGTGGGAACATTCAGTACTTC.

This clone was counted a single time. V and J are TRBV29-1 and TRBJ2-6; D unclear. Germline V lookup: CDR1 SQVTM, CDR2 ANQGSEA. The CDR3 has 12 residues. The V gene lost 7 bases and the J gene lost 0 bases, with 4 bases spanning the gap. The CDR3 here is CSASSGANVLTF. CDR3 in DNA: TGCAGCGCGAGCTCTGGGGCCAACGTCCTGACTTTC.

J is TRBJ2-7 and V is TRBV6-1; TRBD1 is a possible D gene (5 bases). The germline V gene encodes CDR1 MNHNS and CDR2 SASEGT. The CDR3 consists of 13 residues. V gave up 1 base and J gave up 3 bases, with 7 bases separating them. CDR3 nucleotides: TGTGCCAGCAGTGAAGAGACAGACTACGAGCAGTACTTC. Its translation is CASSEETDYEQYF.

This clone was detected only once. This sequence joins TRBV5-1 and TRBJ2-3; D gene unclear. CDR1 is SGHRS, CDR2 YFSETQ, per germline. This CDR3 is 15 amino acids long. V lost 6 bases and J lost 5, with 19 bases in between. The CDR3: CASKQSGQTLDTQYF. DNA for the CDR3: TGCGCCAGCAAACAGAGTGGGCAGACCTTAGATACGCAGTATTTT.

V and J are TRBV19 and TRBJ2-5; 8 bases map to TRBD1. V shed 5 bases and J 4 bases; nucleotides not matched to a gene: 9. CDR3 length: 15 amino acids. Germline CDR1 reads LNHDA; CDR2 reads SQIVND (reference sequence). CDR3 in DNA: TGTGCCAGTAGTTACGCCCTAGACAGGGGAGAGACCCAGTACTTC. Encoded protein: CASSYALDRGETQYF.

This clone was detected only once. The CDR3 here is CAASTGAGNTIYF. In DNA form, the CDR3 reads TGTGCCGCCTCGACAGGGGCTGGAAACACCATATATTTT. J is TRBJ1-3 and V is TRBV6-6, with 8 nucleotides matching TRBD1. J was trimmed by 2 bases and V by 11 bases; bases with no gene match: 5. The germline CDR1 and CDR2 sequences are MNHNY and SVGAGI (reference sequence). CDR3 length: 13 amino acids.

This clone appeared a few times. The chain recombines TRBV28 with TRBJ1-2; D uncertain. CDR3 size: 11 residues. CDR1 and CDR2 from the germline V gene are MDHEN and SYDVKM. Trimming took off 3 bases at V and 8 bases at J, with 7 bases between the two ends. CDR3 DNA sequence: TGTGCCAGCAGTTTCCCAAGCGGCTACACCTTC. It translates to CASSFPSGYTF.

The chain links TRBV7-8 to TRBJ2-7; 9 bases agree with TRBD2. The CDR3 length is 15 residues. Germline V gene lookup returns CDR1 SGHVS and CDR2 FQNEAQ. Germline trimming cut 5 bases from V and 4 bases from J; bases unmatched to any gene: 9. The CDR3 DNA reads TGTGCCAGCAGCCCCCGGACTAGCGCCTTTTACGAGCAGTACTTC. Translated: CASSPRTSAFYEQYF. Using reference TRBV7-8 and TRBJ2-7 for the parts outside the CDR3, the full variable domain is GAGVSQSPRYKVAKRGQDVALRCDPISGHVSLFWYQQALGQGPEFLTYFQNEAQLDKSGLPSDRFFAERPEGSVSTLKIQRTQQEDSAVYLCASSPRTSAFYEQYFGPGTRLTVT.

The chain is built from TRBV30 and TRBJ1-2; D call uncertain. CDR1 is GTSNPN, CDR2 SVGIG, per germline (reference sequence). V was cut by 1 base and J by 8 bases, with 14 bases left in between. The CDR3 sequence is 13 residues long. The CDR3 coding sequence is TGTGCCTGGAGTGGAAATTCTTTTGGCGGCTACACCTTC. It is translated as CAWSGNSFGGYTF. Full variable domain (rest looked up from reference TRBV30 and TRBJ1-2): SQTIHQWPATLVQPVGSPLSLECTVEGTSNPNLYWYRQAAGRGLQLLFYSVGIGQISSEVPQNLSASRPQDRQFILSSKKLLLSDSGFYLCAWSGNSFGGYTFGSGTRLTVV.

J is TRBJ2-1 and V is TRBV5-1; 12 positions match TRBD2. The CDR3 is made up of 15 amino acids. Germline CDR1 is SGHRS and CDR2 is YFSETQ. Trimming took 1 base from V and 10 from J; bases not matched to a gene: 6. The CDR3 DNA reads TGCGCCAGCAGCTTGTTGACTAGCGGGAGTGGCGAGCAGTTCTTC. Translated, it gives CASSLLTSGSGEQFF.

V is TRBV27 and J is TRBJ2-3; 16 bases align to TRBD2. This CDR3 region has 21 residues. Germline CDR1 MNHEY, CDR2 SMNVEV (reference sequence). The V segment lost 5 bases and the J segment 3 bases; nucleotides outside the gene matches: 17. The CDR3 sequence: CASSARRTGLAGGPSTDTQYF. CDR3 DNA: TGTGCCAGCAGTGCCCGACGTACGGGACTAGCGGGAGGGCCCTCGACAGATACGCAGTATTTT.

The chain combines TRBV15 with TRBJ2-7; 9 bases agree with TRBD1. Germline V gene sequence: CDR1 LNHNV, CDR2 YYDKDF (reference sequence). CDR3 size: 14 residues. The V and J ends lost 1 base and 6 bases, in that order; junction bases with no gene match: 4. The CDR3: CATSRGGQGSEQYF. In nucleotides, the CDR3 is TGTGCCACCAGCAGAGGGGGACAGGGCTCCGAGCAGTACTTC.

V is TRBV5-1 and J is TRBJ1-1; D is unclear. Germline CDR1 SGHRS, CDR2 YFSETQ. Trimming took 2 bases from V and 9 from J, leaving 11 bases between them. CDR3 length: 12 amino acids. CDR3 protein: CASSLSGSQAFF. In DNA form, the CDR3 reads TGCGCCAGCAGCTTATCGGGATCCCAAGCTTTCTTT.

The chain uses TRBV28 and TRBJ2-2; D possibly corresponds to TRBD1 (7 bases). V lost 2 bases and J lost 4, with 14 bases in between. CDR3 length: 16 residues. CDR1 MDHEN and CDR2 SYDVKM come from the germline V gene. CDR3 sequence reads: CASSLDREVLTGELFF. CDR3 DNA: TGTGCCAGCAGTTTAGACAGGGAGGTCCTCACCGGGGAGCTGTTTTTT.